Listed below are T cell receptor beta chains from one sample, sequenced in a study of early stage breast cancer tumors. The protocol was immunoSEQ multiplex PCR, while the TCRdb copy is restricted to in-frame clones and leaves out a portion. The sample has over 40,000 clones, over 75% seen once. Sequencing used blood. These receptors were obtained from a person aged 40-50 years with breast cancer. CDR3s include the opening cysteine and the closing phenylalanine or tryptophan. A D gene is named only where the DNA matches it firmly. Only some rows state a clone size, as once, few, many or a class for expanded clones.

d_gene: TRBD2
v_gene: TRBV4-2
abundance: .
j_gene: TRBJ2-1
CDR3aa: CASSQDLTSGSRAGGNEQFF
CDR3nt: TGTGCCAGCAGCCAAGATCTGACTAGCGGGAGTAGGGCGGGCGGCAATGAGCAGTTCTTC

d_gene: .
v_gene: TRBV11-2
abundance: .
j_gene: TRBJ2-3
CDR3aa: CASSLETTDTQYF
CDR3nt: TGTGCCAGCAGCTTAGAGACCACAGATACGCAGTATTTT

d_gene: TRBD2
v_gene: TRBV2
abundance: .
j_gene: TRBJ2-7
CDR3aa: CASSEERRELSYEQYF
CDR3nt: TGTGCCAGCAGTGAAGAGAGGCGGGAGCTCTCCTACGAGCAGTACTTC

d_gene: TRBD2
v_gene: TRBV30
abundance: .
j_gene: TRBJ2-3
CDR3aa: CAWSLTSGSEDTQYF
CDR3nt: TGTGCCTGGAGTTTGACTAGCGGGAGTGAGGATACGCAGTATTTT

d_gene: .
v_gene: TRBV7-9
abundance: .
j_gene: TRBJ2-7
CDR3aa: CASSLVVASATYEQYF
CDR3nt: TGTGCCAGCAGCTTAGTTGTTGCTAGCGCCACCTACGAGCAGTACTTC

d_gene: .
v_gene: TRBV5-6
abundance: .
j_gene: TRBJ2-7
CDR3aa: CASSLIMGDEQYF
CDR3nt: TGTGCCAGCAGCTTGATAATGGGGGACGAGCAGTACTTC

d_gene: .
v_gene: TRBV6-5
abundance: .
j_gene: TRBJ1-1
CDR3aa: CASSYTLGGTEAFF
CDR3nt: TGTGCCAGCAGTTACACCCTAGGGGGCACTGAAGCTTTCTTT

d_gene: TRBD1
v_gene: TRBV29-1
abundance: once
j_gene: TRBJ1-2
CDR3aa: CSVEDLGQGNGHTF
CDR3nt: TGCAGCGTTGAAGATCTCGGACAGGGTAATGGCCACACCTTC

d_gene: .
v_gene: TRBV7-2
abundance: .
j_gene: TRBJ2-3
CDR3aa: CASGSDPDTQYF
CDR3nt: TGTGCCAGCGGGAGTGATCCAGATACGCAGTATTTT

d_gene: .
v_gene: TRBV30
abundance: .
j_gene: TRBJ1-1
CDR3aa: CAGQPNTEAFF
CDR3nt: TGTGCCGGACAGCCGAACACTGAAGCTTTCTTT

d_gene: .
v_gene: TRBV5-1
abundance: .
j_gene: TRBJ1-1
CDR3aa: CASSLDFANTEAFF
CDR3nt: TGCGCCAGCAGCTTGGATTTTGCGAACACTGAAGCTTTCTTT

d_gene: .
v_gene: TRBV19
abundance: .
j_gene: TRBJ2-1
CDR3aa: CATRQAFEQFF
CDR3nt: TGTGCCACCAGACAGGCATTTGAGCAGTTCTTC

d_gene: .
v_gene: TRBV5-8
abundance: .
j_gene: TRBJ1-1
CDR3aa: CASSFQLNTEAFF
CDR3nt: TGTGCCAGCAGCTTTCAGTTGAACACTGAAGCTTTCTTT

d_gene: .
v_gene: TRBV19
abundance: .
j_gene: TRBJ2-6
CDR3aa: CASSSRQQAVSGANVLTF
CDR3nt: TGTGCCAGTAGTAGCCGACAACAGGCGGTCTCTGGGGCCAACGTCCTGACTTTC

d_gene: TRBD2
v_gene: TRBV6-5
abundance: .
j_gene: TRBJ2-1
CDR3aa: CASSETSGIYNEQFF
CDR3nt: TGTGCCAGCAGCGAGACTAGCGGGATATACAATGAGCAGTTCTTC

d_gene: .
v_gene: TRBV6-5
abundance: .
j_gene: TRBJ1-4
CDR3aa: CASSNPGGGEKLFF
CDR3nt: TGTGCCAGCAGTAACCCGGGGGGGGGAGAAAAACTGTTTTTT

d_gene: .
v_gene: TRBV30
abundance: .
j_gene: TRBJ2-7
CDR3aa: CAWSVGVGDYEQYF
CDR3nt: TGTGCCTGGAGTGTTGGGGTCGGGGACTACGAGCAGTACTTC

d_gene: TRBD2
v_gene: TRBV18
abundance: .
j_gene: TRBJ2-3
CDR3aa: CASSPAGGRAADTQYF
CDR3nt: TGTGCCAGCTCACCCGCCGGCGGGAGGGCCGCAGATACGCAGTATTTT

d_gene: TRBD2
v_gene: TRBV19
abundance: .
j_gene: TRBJ2-7
CDR3aa: CASSTTSEHYEQYF
CDR3nt: TGTGCCAGTAGTACGACTAGCGAACACTACGAGCAGTACTTC

d_gene: TRBD1
v_gene: TRBV28
abundance: .
j_gene: TRBJ1-2
CDR3aa: CASSYPGQGNYGYTF
CDR3nt: TGTGCCAGCAGTTACCCCGGACAGGGAAACTATGGCTACACCTTC

d_gene: .
v_gene: TRBV6-6
abundance: .
j_gene: TRBJ1-3
CDR3aa: CASRRQDGGNTIYF
CDR3nt: TGTGCCAGCAGGCGACAGGACGGTGGAAACACCATATATTTT

d_gene: TRBD1
v_gene: TRBV10-2
abundance: .
j_gene: TRBJ2-1
CDR3aa: CASRAGGRLNEQFF
CDR3nt: TGCGCCAGCAGGGCAGGGGGCCGCCTGAATGAGCAGTTCTTC

d_gene: .
v_gene: TRBV2
abundance: .
j_gene: TRBJ2-3
CDR3aa: CASSEDRVKRVGTDTQYF
CDR3nt: TGTGCCAGCAGTGAAGACAGGGTCAAGAGGGTGGGCACAGATACGCAGTATTTT

d_gene: TRBD1
v_gene: TRBV6-6
abundance: few
j_gene: TRBJ1-2
CDR3aa: CASTKRGTVTYGYTF
CDR3nt: TGTGCCAGCACCAAACGGGGGACAGTTACCTATGGCTACACCTTC

d_gene: .
v_gene: TRBV6-1
abundance: .
j_gene: TRBJ1-5
CDR3aa: CASSESNRANQPQHF
CDR3nt: TGTGCCAGCAGTGAATCGAACAGGGCGAATCAGCCCCAGCATTTT

d_gene: .
v_gene: TRBV10-3
abundance: .
j_gene: TRBJ2-6
CDR3aa: CAISESQAGSIAGANVLTF
CDR3nt: TGTGCCATCAGTGAGAGTCAGGCAGGGTCAATTGCTGGGGCCAACGTCCTGACTTTC